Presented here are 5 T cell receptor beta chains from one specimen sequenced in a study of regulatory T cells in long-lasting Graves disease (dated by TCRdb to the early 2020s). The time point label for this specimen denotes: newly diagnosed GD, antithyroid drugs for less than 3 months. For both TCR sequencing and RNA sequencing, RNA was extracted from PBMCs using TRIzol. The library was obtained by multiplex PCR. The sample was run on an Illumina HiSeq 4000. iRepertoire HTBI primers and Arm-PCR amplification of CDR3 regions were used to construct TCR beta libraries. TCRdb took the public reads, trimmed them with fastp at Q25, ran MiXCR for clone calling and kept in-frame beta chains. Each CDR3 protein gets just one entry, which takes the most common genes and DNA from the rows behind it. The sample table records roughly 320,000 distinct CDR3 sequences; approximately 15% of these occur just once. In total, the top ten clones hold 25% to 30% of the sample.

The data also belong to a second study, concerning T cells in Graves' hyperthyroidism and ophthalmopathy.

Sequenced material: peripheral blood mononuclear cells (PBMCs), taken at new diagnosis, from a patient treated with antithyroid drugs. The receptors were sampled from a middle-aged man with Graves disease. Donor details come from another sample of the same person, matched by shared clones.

In nucleotides, the CDR3 is TGTGCCAGCAGCCCCCGGACTAGCCCCCAAGAGACCCAGTACTTC. It yields the protein CASSPRTSPQETQYF. The V gene is TRBV28, the J gene TRBJ2-5; 8 bases map to TRBD2. Unmatched junction bases numbered 7, after V lost 6 bases and J lost 1 base. Looked up from germline, CDR1 is MDHEN and CDR2 is SYDVKM. The CDR3 is 15 residues long.

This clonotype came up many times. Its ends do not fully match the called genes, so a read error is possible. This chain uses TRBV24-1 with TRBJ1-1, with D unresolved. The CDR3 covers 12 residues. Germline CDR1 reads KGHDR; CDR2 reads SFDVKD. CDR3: CATSDLGLGRLF. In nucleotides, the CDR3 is TGTGCCACCAGTGATTTGGGACTCGGACGCCTCTTT.

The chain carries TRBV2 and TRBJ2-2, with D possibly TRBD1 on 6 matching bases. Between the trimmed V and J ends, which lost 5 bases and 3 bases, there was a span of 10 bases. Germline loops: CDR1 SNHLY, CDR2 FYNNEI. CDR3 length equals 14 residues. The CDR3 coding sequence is TGTGCCAGCAGTCAACAGGGAGACACCGGGGAGCTGTTTTTT. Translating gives CASSQQGDTGELFF. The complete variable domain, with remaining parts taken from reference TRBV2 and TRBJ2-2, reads EPEVTQTPSHQVTQMGQEVILRCVPISNHLYFYWYRQILGQKVEFLVSFYNNEISEKSEIFDDQFSVERPDGSNFTLKIRSTKLEDSAMYFCASSQQGDTGELFFGEGSRLTVL.

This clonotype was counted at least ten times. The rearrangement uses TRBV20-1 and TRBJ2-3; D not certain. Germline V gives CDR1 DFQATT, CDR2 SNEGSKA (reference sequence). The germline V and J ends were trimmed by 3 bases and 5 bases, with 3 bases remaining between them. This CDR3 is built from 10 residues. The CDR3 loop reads CSARGDTQYF. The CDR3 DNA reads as TGCAGTGCTAGGGGAGATACGCAGTATTTT.

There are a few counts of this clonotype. In DNA, the CDR3 is TGTGCCAGCAGCACCGGGACCTCAGGTGATGTAAAACTGTTTTTT. Its protein product is CASSTGTSGDVKLFF. The chain uses TRBV9 and TRBJ1-4; weak D call: TRBD1 (5 bases). The CDR3 sequence is 15 residues long. V was clipped by 4 bases and J by 10 bases, with 20 bases between them. Germline V gene sequence: CDR1 SGDLS, CDR2 YYNGEE. The variable domain in full, with the rest retrieved from reference TRBV9 and TRBJ1-4, is DSGVTQTPKHLITATGQRVTLRCSPRSGDLSVYWYQQSLDQGLQFLIQYYNGEERAKGNILERFSAQQFPDLHSELNLSSLELGDSALYFCASSTGTSGDVKLFFGSGTQLSVL.